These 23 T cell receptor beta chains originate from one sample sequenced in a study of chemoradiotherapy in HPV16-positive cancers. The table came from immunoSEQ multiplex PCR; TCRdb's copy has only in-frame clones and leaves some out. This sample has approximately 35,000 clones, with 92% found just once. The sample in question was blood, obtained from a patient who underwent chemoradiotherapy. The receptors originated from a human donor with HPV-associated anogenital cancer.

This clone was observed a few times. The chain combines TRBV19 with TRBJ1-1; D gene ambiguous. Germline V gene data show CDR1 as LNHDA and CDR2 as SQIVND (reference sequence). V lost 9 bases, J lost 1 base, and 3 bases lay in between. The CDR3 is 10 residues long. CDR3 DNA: TGTGCCAGCGCGAACACTGAAGCTTTCTTT. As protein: CASANTEAFF.

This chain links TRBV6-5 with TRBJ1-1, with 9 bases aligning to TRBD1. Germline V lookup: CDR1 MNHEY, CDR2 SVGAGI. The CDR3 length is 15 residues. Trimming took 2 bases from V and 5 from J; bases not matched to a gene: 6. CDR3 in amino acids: CASSYAGQGGTEAFF. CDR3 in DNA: TGTGCCAGCAGTTACGCGGGACAGGGAGGAACTGAAGCTTTCTTT.

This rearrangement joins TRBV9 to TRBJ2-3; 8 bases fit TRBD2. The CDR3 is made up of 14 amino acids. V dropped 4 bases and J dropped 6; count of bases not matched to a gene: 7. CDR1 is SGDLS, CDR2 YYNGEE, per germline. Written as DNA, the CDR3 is TGTGCCAGCAGCCCTCGGACTAGCTGGGATACGCAGTATTTT. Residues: CASSPRTSWDTQYF.

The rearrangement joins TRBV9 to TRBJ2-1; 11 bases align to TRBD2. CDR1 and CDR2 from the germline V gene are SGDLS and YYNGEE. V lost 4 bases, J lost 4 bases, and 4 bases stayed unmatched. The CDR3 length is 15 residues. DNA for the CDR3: TGTGCCAGCAGCTCGGGACTAGCGGCATACAATGAGCAGTTCTTC. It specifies CASSSGLAAYNEQFF.

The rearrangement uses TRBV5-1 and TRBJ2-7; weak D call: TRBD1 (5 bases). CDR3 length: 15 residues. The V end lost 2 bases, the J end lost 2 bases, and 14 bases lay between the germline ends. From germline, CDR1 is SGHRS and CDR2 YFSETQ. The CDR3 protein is CASSFSPAGPYEQYF. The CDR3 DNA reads TGCGCCAGCAGCTTTTCCCCCGCAGGGCCCTACGAGCAGTACTTC.

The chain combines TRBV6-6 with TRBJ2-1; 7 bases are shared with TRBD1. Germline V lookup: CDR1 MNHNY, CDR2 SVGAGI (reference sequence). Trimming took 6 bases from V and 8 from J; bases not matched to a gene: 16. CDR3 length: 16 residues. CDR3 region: CASRRDSFRDGDEQFF. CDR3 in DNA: TGTGCCAGCAGACGGGACAGCTTCAGGGACGGCGATGAGCAGTTCTTC.

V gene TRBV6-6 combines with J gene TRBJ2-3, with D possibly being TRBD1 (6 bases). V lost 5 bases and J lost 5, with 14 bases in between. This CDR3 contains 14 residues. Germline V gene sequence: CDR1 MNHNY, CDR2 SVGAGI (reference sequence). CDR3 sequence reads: CASSPGARRDTQYF. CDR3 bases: TGTGCCAGCAGTCCAGGGGCCAGAAGAGATACGCAGTATTTT.

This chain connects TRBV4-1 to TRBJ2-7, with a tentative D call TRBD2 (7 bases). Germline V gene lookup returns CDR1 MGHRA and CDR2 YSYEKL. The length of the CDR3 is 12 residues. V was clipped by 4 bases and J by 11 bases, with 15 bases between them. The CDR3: CASSRPGGLEYF. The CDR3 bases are TGCGCCAGCAGCCGCCCCGGGGGGCTGGAGTACTTC.

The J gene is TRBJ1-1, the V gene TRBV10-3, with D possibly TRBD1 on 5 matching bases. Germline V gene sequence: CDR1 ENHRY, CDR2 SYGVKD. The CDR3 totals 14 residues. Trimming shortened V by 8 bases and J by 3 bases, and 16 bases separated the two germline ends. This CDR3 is CAIGSGGGDTEAFF. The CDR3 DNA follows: TGTGCCATCGGCTCCGGGGGGGGAGACACTGAAGCTTTCTTT.

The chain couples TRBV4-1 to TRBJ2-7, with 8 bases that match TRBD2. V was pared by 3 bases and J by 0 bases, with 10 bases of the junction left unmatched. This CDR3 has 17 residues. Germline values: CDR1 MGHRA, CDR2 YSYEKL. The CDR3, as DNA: TGCGCCAGCAGCCAGAACCCGCCGGGGGGGAGCTCCTACGAGCAGTACTTC. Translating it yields CASSQNPPGGSSYEQYF.

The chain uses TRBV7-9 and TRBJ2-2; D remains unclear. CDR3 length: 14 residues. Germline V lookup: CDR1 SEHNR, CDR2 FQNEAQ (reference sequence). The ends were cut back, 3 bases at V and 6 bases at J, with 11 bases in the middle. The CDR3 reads CASSFQETAGELFF. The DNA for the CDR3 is TGTGCCAGCAGCTTTCAGGAAACGGCCGGGGAGCTGTTTTTT.

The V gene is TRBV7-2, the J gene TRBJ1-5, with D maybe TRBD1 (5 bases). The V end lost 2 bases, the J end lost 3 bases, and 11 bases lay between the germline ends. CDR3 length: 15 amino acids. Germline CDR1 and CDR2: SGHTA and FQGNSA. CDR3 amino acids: CASSLRYRHNQPQHF. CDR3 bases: TGTGCCAGCAGCTTAAGGTACAGGCACAATCAGCCCCAGCATTTT.

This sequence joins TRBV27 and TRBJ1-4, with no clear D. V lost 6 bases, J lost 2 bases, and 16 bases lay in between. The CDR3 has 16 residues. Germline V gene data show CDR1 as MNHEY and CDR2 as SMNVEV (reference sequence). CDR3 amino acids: CASSSLTGPTNEKLFF. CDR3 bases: TGTGCCAGCAGCTCTCTGACCGGACCGACTAATGAAAAACTGTTTTTT.

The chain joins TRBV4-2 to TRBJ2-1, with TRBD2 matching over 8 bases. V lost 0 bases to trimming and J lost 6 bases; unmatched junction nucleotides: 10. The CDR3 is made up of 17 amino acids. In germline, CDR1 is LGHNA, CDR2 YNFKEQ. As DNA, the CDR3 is TGTGCCAGCAGCCAAGACTCTAGCGGGCCCCCATTCAATGAGCAGTTCTTC. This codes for CASSQDSSGPPFNEQFF.

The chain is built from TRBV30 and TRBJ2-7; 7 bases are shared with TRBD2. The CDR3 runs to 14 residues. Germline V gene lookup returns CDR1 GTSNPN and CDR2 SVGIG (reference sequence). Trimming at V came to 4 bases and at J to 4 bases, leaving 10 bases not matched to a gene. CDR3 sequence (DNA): TGTGCCTGGAACGGGGGGACCAGAACATACGAGCAGTACTTC. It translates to CAWNGGTRTYEQYF.

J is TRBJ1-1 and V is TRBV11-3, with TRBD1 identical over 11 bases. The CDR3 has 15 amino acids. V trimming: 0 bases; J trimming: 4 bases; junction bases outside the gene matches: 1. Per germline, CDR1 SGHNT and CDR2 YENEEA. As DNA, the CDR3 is TGTGCCAGCAGCTTAGATGGGACAGGGGGCACTGAAGCTTTCTTT. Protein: CASSLDGTGGTEAFF.

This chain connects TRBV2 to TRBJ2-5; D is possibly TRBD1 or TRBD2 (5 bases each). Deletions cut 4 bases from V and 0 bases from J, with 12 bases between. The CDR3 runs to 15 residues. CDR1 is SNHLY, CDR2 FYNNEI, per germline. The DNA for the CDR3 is TGTGCCAGCAGTGGGGGACCGGGGTACCAAGAGACCCAGTACTTC. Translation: CASSGGPGYQETQYF.

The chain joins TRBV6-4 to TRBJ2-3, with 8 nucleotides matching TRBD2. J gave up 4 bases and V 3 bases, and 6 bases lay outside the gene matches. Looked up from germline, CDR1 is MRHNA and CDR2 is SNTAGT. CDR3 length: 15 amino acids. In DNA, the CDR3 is TGTGCCAGCAGTGAAAGGAGCGGGGGAGCAGATACGCAGTATTTT. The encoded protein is CASSERSGGADTQYF.

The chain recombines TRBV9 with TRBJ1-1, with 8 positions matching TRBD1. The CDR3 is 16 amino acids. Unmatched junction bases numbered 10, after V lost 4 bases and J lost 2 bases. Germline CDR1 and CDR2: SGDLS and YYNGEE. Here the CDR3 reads CASSPRGQGANTEAFF. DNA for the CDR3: TGTGCCAGCAGCCCACGAGGACAGGGAGCCAACACTGAAGCTTTCTTT.

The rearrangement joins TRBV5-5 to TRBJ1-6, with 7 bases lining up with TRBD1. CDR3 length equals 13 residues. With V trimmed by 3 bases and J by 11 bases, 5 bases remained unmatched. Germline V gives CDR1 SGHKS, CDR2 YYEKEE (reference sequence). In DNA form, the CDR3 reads TGTGCCAGCAGCTGGGAACAGGGGCCACCCCTCCACTTT. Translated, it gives CASSWEQGPPLHF.

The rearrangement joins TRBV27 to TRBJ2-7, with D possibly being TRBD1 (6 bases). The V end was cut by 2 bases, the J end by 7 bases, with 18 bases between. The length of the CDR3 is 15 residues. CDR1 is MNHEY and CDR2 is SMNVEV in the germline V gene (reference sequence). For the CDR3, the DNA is TGTGCCAGCAGTTTAGGGGGCGCGGGCTCTAGGGAGCAGTACTTC. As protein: CASSLGGAGSREQYF.

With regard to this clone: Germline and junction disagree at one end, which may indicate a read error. CDR3 region: CASSLTRNTEAFF. Here the CDR3 DNA reads TGTGCCAGCAGCCTAACAAGGAACACTGAAGCTTTCTTT. The rearrangement joins TRBV7-3 to TRBJ1-1; D gene unclear. The CDR3 length is 13 residues. Germline values: CDR1 SGHTA, CDR2 FQGTGA.

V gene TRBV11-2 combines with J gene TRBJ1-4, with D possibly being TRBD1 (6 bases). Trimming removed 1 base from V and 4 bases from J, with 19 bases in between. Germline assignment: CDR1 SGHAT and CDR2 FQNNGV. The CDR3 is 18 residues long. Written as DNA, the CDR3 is TGTGCCAGCAGCTTAGTTGTTACAGGGATATATGGTAATGAAAAACTGTTTTTT. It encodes CASSLVVTGIYGNEKLFF.